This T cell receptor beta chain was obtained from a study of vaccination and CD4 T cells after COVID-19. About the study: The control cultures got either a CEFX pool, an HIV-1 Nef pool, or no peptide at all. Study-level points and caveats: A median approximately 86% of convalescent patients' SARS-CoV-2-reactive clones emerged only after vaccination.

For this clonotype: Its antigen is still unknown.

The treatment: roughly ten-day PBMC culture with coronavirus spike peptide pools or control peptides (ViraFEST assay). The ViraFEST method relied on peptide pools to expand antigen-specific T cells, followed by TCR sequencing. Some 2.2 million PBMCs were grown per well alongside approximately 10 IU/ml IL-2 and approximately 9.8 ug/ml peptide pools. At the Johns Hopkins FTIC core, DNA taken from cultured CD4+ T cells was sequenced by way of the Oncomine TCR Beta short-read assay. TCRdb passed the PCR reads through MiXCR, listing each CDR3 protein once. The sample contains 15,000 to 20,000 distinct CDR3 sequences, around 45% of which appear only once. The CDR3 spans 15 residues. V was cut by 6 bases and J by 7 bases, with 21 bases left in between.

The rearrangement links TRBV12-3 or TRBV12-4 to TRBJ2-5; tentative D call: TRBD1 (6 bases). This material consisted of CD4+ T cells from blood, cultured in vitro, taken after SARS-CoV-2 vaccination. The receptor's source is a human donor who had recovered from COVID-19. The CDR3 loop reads CASSRGQPKSGTQYF. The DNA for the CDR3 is TGTGCCAGCAGCAGGGGACAACCCAAGAGTGGGACCCAGTACTTC.